This TCR beta chain is drawn from a study of blood T cell repertoires in COVID-19. The V and J ends lost 4 bases and 0 bases, in that order; junction bases with no gene match: 6. Germline V gene data show CDR1 as MDHEN and CDR2 as SYDVKM. The CDR3 sequence is 15 residues long. Sequencing was performed with immunoSEQ multiplex PCR; in TCRdb, only in-frame clones are kept and a portion is missing. Among 240,000 or so clones listed, about 88% were seen once. Sequencing was carried out using peripheral blood. The chain recombines TRBV28 with TRBJ2-7; 7 bases map to TRBD2. This sequence originates from a woman between 70 and 85 years old with active or convalescent COVID-19. The CDR3 DNA reads as TGTGCCAGCAGTTCGGGGGGACTGCCCTCCTACGAGCAGTACTTC. Its translation is CASSSGGLPSYEQYF. Together with reference TRBV28 and TRBJ2-7, the CDR3 gives the full variable domain: DVKVTQSSRYLVKRTGEKVFLECVQDMDHENMFWYRQDPGLGLRLIYFSYDVKMKEKGDIPEGYSVSREKKERFSLILESASTNQTSMYLCASSSGGLPSYEQYFGPGTRLTVT.